This T cell receptor beta chain was recorded in a study of CXCR3-negative and CXCR3-positive naive CD8 T cells. Whole-study context: Total TRB output reached 130 million or so reads, about 1.5 +/- 0.3 million per library.

CDR1 and CDR2 from the germline V gene are SGHVS and FQNEAQ. This CDR3 comprises 15 residues. About this clonotype: What it binds is unknown.

Via 5' RACE with UMI labels, TRB cDNA libraries were prepared. Each CDR3 protein gets one entry in TCRdb, which reprocessed the 5' RACE reads and gives no DNA. The specimen's table records about 150,000 distinct CDR3 sequences. Study-wide points: The study found more hydrophobic TRB CDR3s in CXCR3-positive naive cells than in CXCR3-negative naive cells.

The material sequenced was naive CXCR3+ CD8+ T cells from blood. Subset of the sample: CD45RO-CCR7+CD27+CD95- naive CD8+ T cells expressing CXCR3 (TNR3+). The chain is built from TRBV7-8 and TRBJ1-2. The sequence was obtained from a human donor in good health. Some clones in this sample may be carry-over from other donors' samples. CDR3 sequence reads: CASSLMRVSNYGYTF.